This TCR beta chain originates from a study of control samples from healthy donors and cancer patients. Clones were sequenced by immunoSEQ multiplex PCR, and TCRdb holds only the in-frame ones, with some missing. The sample lists about 120,000 clones; roughly nine tenths were seen once. Per the germline V gene, CDR1 is SGHAT and CDR2 is FQNNGV. The CDR3 has 15 residues. The V end lost 5 bases, the J end lost 4 bases, and 17 bases lay between the germline ends. V and J are TRBV11-2 and TRBJ2-5, with D possibly being TRBD1 or TRBD2 (6 bases each). Input material: PBMCs. This TCR came from a woman aged 45 to 65 with colorectal cancer. The CDR3 here is CASSPRGQGRETQYF. The DNA of the CDR3 is TGTGCCAGCAGCCCCCGGGGGCAGGGACGAGAGACCCAGTACTTC.